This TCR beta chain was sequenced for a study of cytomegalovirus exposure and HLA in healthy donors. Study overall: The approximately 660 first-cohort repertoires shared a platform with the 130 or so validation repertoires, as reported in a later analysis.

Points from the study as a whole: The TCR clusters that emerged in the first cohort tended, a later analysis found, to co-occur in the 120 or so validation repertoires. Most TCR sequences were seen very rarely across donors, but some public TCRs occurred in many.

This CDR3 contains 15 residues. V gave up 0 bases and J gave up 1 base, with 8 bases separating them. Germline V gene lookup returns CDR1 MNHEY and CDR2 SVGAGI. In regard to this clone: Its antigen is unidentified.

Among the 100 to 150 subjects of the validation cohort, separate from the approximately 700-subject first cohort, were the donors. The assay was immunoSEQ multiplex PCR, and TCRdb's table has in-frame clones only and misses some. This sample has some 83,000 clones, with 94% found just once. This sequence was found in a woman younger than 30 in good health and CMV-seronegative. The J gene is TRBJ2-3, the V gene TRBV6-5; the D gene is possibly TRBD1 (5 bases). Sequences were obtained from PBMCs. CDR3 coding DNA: TGTGCCAGCAGTTACTCGTTGGGGCGCACAGATACGCAGTATTTT. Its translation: CASSYSLGRTDTQYF.